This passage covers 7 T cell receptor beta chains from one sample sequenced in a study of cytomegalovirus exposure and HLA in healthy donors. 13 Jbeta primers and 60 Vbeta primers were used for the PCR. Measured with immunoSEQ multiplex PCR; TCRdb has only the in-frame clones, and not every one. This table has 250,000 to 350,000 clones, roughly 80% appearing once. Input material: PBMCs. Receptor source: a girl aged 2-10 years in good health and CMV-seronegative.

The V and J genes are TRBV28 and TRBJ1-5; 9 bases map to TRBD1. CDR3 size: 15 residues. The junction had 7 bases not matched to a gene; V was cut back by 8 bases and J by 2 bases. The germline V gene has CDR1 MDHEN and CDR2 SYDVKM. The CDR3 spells CASGGTGLGNQPQHF. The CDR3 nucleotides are TGTGCCAGCGGCGGGACAGGGTTGGGCAATCAGCCCCAGCATTTT.

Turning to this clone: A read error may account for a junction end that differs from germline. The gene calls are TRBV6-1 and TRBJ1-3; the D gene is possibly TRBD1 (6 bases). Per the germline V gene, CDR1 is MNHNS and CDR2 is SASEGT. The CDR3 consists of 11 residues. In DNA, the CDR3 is TGTGCCAGCAGTGGCTACAGGGATATGGCCTTT. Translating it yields CASSGYRDMAF.

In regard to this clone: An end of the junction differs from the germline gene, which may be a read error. The DNA for the CDR3 is TGTTCCAGCAGCTTGGGGCACAGGGGTGGTCAGCCCCAGCATTTT. Protein: CSSSLGHRGGQPQHF. The chain employs TRBV7-9 and TRBJ1-5; 7 bases fit TRBD1. CDR1 is SEHNR and CDR2 is FQNEAQ in the germline V gene (reference sequence). The CDR3 spans 15 residues.

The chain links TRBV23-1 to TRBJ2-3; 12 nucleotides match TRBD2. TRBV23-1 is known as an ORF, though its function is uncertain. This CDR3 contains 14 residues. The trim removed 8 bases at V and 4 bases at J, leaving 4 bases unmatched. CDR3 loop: CASGRLAGADTQYF. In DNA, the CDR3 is TGCGCCAGCGGGCGACTAGCGGGAGCAGATACGCAGTATTTT.

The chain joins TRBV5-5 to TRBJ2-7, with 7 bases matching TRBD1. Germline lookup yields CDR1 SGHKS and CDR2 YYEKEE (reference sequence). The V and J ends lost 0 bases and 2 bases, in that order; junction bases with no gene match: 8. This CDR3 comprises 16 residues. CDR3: CASSLDPDRLAYEQYF. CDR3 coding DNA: TGTGCCAGCAGCTTGGACCCGGACAGGTTGGCCTACGAGCAGTACTTC. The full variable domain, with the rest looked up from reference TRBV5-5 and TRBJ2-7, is DAGVTQSPTHLIKTRGQQVTLRCSPISGHKSVSWYQQVLGQGPQFIFQYYEKEERGRGNFPDRFSARQFPNYSSELNVNALLLGDSALYLCASSLDPDRLAYEQYFGPGTRLTVT.

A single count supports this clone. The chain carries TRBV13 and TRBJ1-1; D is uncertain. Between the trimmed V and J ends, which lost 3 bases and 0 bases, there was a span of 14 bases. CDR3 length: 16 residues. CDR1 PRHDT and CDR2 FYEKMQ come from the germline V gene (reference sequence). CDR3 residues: CASSFPRGGMNTEAFF. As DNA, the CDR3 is TGTGCCAGCAGCTTCCCTCGGGGAGGCATGAACACTGAAGCTTTCTTT.

CDR3 in amino acids: CASSFQGGARELFF. The CDR3 DNA sequence: TGTGCCAGCAGCTTTCAGGGGGGTGCAAGGGAGCTGTTTTTT. The chain links TRBV5-4 to TRBJ2-2; possible D gene TRBD1, 7 bases. Per the germline V gene, CDR1 is SGHNT and CDR2 is YYREEE (reference sequence). The CDR3 covers 14 residues. V was pared by 2 bases and J by 9 bases, with 14 bases between.